This TCR beta chain was found in a study of blood T cell repertoires in COVID-19. V trimming: 3 bases; J trimming: 3 bases; junction bases outside the gene matches: 2. The CDR3 totals 13 residues. Per the germline V gene, CDR1 is SGHNT and CDR2 is YYREEE (reference sequence). In this sample, this clone turned up once. The assay was immunoSEQ multiplex PCR, and TCRdb's table has in-frame clones only and misses some. This sample has about 92,000 clones; 72% occur once, and the top ten carry around 25%. Sequenced: peripheral blood. The gene calls are TRBV5-4 and TRBJ2-7; 8 bases fit TRBD1. The sequence was obtained from a woman aged 60 to 75 in a cohort sampled during active or convalescent COVID-19. CDR3 in amino acids: CASSSGQGYEQYF. CDR3 nucleotide sequence: TGTGCCAGCAGCTCTGGACAGGGCTACGAGCAGTACTTC.